A selection of T cell receptor beta chains follows, all from one sample in a study of blood T cell repertoires in COVID-19. Produced via immunoSEQ multiplex PCR; TCRdb's table is partial and in-frame only. The table includes fewer than 65,000 clones, approximately 85% detected once. The sample consisted of peripheral blood. Every receptor here comes from a human donor in a cohort sampled during active COVID-19. Both conserved end residues are part of each CDR3. Fields, in order: D gene, V gene, CDR3 length, CDR3 protein. D genes are given only for firm matches.

>TRBD1|TRBV27|14
CASSLGQGRREQYF
>NA|TRBV2|12
CASQGDNSPLHF
>TRBD1|TRBV7-9|15
CASSKQTGLQETQYF
>NA|TRBV19|15
CASLDTTVYNSPLHF
>TRBD1|TRBV3-1/TRBV3-2|16
CASSQVSGTVSYEQYF
>NA|TRBV7-9|12
CASSSTRNEQFF
>NA|TRBV3-1/TRBV3-2|13
CASSQFPRQPQHF
>TRBD1|TRBV6-2/TRBV6-3|15
CASSLTGGENTEAFF
>TRBD2|TRBV18|15
CASSPASRGANTQYF
>TRBD2|TRBV5-5|15
CASSPSGGASNEQFF
>NA|TRBV6-4|15
CASKRTRGGADEQFF
>TRBD2|TRBV7-2|14
CASSGGLYTGELFF
>NA|TRBV1|17
CTSSGGTSGGAQYEQYF
>TRBD1|TRBV10-1|17
CASSERGPTGRNSPLHF